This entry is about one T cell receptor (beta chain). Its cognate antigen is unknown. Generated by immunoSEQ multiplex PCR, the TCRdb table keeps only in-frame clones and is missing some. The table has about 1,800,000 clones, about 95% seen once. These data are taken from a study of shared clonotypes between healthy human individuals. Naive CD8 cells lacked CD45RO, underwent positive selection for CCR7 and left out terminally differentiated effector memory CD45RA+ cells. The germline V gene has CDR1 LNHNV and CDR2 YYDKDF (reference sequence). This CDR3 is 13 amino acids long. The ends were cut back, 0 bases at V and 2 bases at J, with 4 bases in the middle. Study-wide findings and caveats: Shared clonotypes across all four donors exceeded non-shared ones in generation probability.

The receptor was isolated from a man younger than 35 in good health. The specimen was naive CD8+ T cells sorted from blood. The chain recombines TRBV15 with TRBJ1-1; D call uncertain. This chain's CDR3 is CATSRDSNTEAFF. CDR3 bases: TGTGCCACCAGCAGAGACAGCAACACTGAAGCTTTCTTT.